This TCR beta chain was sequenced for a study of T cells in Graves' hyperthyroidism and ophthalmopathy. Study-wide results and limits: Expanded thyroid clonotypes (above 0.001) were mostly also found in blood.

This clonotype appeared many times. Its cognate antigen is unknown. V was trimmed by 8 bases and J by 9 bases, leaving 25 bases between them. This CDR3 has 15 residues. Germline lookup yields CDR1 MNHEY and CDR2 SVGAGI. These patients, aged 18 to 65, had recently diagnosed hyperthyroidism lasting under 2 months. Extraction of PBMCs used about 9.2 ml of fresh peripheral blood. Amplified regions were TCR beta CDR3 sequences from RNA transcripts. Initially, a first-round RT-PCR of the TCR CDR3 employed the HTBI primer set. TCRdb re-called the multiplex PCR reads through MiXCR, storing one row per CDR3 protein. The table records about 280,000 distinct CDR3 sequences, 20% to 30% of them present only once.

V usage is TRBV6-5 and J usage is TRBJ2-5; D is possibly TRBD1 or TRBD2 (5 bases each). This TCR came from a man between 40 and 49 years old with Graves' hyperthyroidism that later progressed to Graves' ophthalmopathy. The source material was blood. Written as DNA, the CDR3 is TGTGCCAGCGGAGCAGTCACCGGCGGAGAGGGGCCCCAGTACTTC. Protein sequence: CASGAVTGGEGPQYF.